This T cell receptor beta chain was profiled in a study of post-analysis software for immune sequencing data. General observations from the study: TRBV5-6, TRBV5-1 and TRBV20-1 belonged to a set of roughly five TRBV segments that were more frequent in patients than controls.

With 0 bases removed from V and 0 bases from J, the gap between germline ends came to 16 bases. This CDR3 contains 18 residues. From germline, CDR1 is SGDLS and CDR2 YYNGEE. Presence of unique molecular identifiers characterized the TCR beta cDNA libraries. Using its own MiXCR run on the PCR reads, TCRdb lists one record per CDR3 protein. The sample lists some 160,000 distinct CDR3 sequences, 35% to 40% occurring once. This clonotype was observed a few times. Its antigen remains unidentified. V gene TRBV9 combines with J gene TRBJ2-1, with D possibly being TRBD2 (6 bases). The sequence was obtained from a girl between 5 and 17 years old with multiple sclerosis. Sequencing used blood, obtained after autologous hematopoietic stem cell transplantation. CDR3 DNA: TGTGCCAGCAGCGTAGGGGGGAGGCTGCCGAGCTCCTACAATGAGCAGTTCTTC. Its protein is CASSVGGRLPSSYNEQFF. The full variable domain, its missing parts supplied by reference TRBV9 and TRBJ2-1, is DSGVTQTPKHLITATGQRVTLRCSPRSGDLSVYWYQQSLDQGLQFLIQYYNGEERAKGNILERFSAQQFPDLHSELNLSSLELGDSALYFCASSVGGRLPSSYNEQFFGPGTRLTVL.